This T cell receptor beta chain was recovered during a study of graft-versus-host responses after intestinal transplantation. On the study more broadly: Transplant types were multivisceral, liver-intestinal, or isolated intestinal. The whole recipient group had anti-thymocyte globulin induction followed by tacrolimus and steroids for three to four years.

Assay used: immunoSEQ multiplex PCR; TCRdb lists only in-frame clones, some missing. Among about 14,000 clones listed, more than 65% were seen once. As for this clone: The antigen is undetermined.

V was pared by 0 bases and J by 11 bases, with 15 bases between. The CDR3 has 15 residues. CDR1 is SGDLS, CDR2 YYNGEE, per germline. Study-wide points: Recipient marrow contained GvH clones, some of which appeared first in ileum or blood. Elevated graft-versus-host to host-versus-graft clonal ratios in allografts were recorded for patients with graft-donor T cell macrochimerism.

Both intraepithelial and lamina propria lymphocytes were released by processing graft tissue. The chain uses TRBV9 and TRBJ1-6; possible D gene TRBD1, 6 bases. This sample comprised ileum tissue, obtained roughly 26 days after intestinal transplant. The clonotype originates from a human patient who received an intestinal transplant, so some T cells may come from the graft donor. The CDR3 DNA follows: TGTGCCAGCAGCGTAGTATCGGGGGGCGATGCACCCCTCCACTTT. Protein sequence: CASSVVSGGDAPLHF.